Each of the 10 T cell receptor beta chains below was sequenced from the same sample in a study of early T cells in non-severe SARS-CoV-2 infection. TCRdb processed the 5' RACE reads anew with MiXCR; each CDR3 protein has one entry. The sample has more than 60,000 distinct CDR3 sequences; about an eighth are singletons. The material was whole blood, obtained at baseline. The receptors were gathered from an adult who was a healthcare worker with PCR-confirmed SARS-CoV-2 infection or an uninfected control (not recorded which).

The CDR3 here is CASSLAMTDTQYF. As DNA, the CDR3 is TGCGCCAGCAGCTTGGCCATGACAGATACGCAGTATTTT. V and J are TRBV5-1 and TRBJ2-3; D uncertain. Germline V CDR1 and CDR2: SGHRS, YFSETQ. V was cut by 0 bases and J by 3 bases, with 5 bases left in between. The CDR3 loop spans 13 amino acids.

The rearrangement uses TRBV5-6 and TRBJ1-4; 7 bases line up with TRBD1. The V and J ends lost 2 bases and 8 bases, in that order; junction bases with no gene match: 6. Germline V gene sequence: CDR1 SGHDT, CDR2 YYEEEE. The CDR3 has 14 amino acids. This CDR3 is CASSLEGANEKLFF. CDR3 DNA sequence: TGTGCCAGCAGCTTAGAGGGGGCGAACGAAAAACTGTTTTTT.

Worth noting for this clonotype: This could be a read error, since a much larger clone is one nucleotide away. The V and J genes are TRBV3-1 and TRBJ1-1; D unresolved. Germline V gene lookup returns CDR1 LGHDT and CDR2 YNNKEL (reference sequence). The CDR3 runs to 15 residues. V gave up 1 base and J gave up 0 bases, with 9 bases separating them. CDR3 bases: TGTGCCAGCAGCCAAGGCGGATTCATGAACACTGAAGCTTTCTTT. Its translation is CASSQGGFMNTEAFF.

The gene calls are TRBV29-1 and TRBJ2-3, with D possibly being TRBD2 (5 bases). Germline CDR1 and CDR2: SQVTM and ANQGSEA. Trimming stripped 4 bases from V and 1 base from J, with 12 bases between. This CDR3 is built from 14 residues. This chain's CDR3 is CSVARGIGTDTQYF. CDR3 bases: TGCAGCGTTGCACGGGGAATAGGCACAGATACGCAGTATTTT.

The table lists this clonotype with a few counts. V gene TRBV27 combines with J gene TRBJ1-2; tentative D call: TRBD1 (5 bases). CDR1 MNHEY and CDR2 SMNVEV come from the germline V gene (reference sequence). V dropped 5 bases and J dropped 8 bases, with 15 bases sitting between them. The CDR3 extends over 13 amino acids. CDR3 nucleotides: TGTGCCAGCAGTCCCGACAGACTAAAGGGCTACACCTTC. Amino acid sequence: CASSPDRLKGYTF.

The chain employs TRBV27 and TRBJ1-4; D is undetermined. CDR3 length equals 13 residues. CDR1 and CDR2 (germline): MNHEY, SMNVEV (reference sequence). Trimming shortened V by 10 bases and J by 3 bases, and 12 bases separated the two germline ends. The chain's CDR3 is CATSPHPNEKLFF. The CDR3 nucleotides are TGTGCCACGTCCCCCCACCCTAATGAAAAACTGTTTTTT.

Many counts were recorded for this clonotype. This chain joins TRBV7-9 and TRBJ2-1; D ambiguous. Germline V CDR1 and CDR2: SEHNR, FQNEAQ (reference sequence). The germline V and J ends were trimmed by 4 bases and 8 bases, with 9 bases remaining between them. The CDR3 totals 12 residues. The CDR3 protein is CASSSHGDEQFF. DNA of the CDR3: TGTGCCAGCAGCTCACATGGGGATGAGCAGTTCTTC.

The chain uses TRBV11-2 and TRBJ1-6; D gene ambiguous. The CDR3 is 16 residues long. Trimming stripped 5 bases from V and 5 bases from J, with 16 bases between. CDR1 is SGHAT and CDR2 is FQNNGV in the germline V gene. The CDR3 nucleotides read TGTGCCAGCAGCCGTGGCTCGACATACGATAATTCACCCCTCCACTTT. Encoded protein: CASSRGSTYDNSPLHF.

The genes are TRBV4-3 and TRBJ2-4, with 7 bases aligning to TRBD1. The CDR3 totals 15 residues. CDR1 is LGHNA and CDR2 is YSLEER in the germline V gene. Unmatched junction bases numbered 9, after V lost 3 bases and J lost 7 bases. The CDR3 nucleotides are TGCGCCAGCAGCCAGGAACGGACAGGAATCAACATTCAGTACTTC. This translates into CASSQERTGINIQYF.

The V and J genes are TRBV24-1 and TRBJ2-2; either TRBD1 or TRBD2 may supply D (7 bases each). V lost 10 bases and J lost 2, with 13 bases in between. The CDR3 spans 14 residues. The germline gives CDR1 KGHDR, CDR2 SFDVKD. CDR3 protein: CATRGGGNTGELFF. The CDR3 nucleotides are TGTGCCACGAGGGGAGGGGGCAACACCGGGGAGCTGTTTTTT.